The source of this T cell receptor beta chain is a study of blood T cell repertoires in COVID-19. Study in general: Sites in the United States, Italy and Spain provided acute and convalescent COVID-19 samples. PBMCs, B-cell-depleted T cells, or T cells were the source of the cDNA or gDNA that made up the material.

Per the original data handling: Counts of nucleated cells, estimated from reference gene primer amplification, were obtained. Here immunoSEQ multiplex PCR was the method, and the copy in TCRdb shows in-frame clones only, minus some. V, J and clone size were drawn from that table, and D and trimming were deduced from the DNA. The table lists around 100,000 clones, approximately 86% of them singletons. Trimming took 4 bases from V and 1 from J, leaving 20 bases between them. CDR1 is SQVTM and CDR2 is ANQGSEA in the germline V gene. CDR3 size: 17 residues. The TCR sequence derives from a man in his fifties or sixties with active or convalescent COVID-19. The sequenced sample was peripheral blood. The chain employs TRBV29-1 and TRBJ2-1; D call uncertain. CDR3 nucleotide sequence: TGCAGCGTTGTTTCTCCTAGGCCCCGAGTGTCCTACAATGAGCAGTTCTTC. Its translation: CSVVSPRPRVSYNEQFF.